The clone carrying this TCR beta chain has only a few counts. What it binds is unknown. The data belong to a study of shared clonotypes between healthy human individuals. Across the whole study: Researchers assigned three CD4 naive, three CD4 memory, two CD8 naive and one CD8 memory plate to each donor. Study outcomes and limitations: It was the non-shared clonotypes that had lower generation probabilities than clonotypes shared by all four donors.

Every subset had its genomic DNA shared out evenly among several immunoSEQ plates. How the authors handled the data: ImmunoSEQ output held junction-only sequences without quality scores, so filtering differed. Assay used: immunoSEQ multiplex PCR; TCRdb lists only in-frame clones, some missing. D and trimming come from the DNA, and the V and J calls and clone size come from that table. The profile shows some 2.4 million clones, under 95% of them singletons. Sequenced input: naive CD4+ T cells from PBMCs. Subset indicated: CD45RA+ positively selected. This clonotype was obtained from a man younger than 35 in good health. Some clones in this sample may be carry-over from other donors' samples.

The chain's CDR3 is CARGRAGNTEAFF. The CDR3 nucleotides read TGTGCCCGGGGCAGGGCCGGGAACACTGAAGCTTTCTTT. The chain has TRBV30 and TRBJ1-1, with D perhaps TRBD1 (5 bases). Germline CDR1 and CDR2: GTSNPN and SVGIG (reference sequence). The CDR3 runs 13 residues. V lost 8 bases to trimming and J lost 1 base, with 14 bases between them.